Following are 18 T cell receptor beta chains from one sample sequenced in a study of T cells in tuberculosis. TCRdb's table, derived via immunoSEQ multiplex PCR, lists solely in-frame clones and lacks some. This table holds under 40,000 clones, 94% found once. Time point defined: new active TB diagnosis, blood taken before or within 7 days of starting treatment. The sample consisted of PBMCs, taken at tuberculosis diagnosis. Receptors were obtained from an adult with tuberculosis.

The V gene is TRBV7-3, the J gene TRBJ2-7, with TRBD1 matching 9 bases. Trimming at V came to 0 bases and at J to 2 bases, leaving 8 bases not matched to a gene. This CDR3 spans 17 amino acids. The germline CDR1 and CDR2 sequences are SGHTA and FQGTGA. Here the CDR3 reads CASSLTPPDRGAYEQYF. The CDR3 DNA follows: TGTGCCAGCAGCTTAACCCCGCCCGACAGGGGGGCCTACGAGCAGTACTTC.

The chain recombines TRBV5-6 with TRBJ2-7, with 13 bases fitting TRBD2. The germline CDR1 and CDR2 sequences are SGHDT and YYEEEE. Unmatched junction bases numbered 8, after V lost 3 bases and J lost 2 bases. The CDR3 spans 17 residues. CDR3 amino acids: CASSSTSGGSGPYEQYF. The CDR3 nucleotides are TGTGCCAGCAGCTCGACTAGCGGGGGGTCGGGCCCCTACGAGCAGTACTTC.

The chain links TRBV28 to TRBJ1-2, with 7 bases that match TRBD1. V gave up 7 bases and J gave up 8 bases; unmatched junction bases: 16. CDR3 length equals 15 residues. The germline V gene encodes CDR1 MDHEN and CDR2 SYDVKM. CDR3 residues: CASTLSVTGAQGYTF. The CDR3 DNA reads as TGTGCCAGCACCTTGAGCGTTACAGGGGCGCAAGGCTACACCTTC.

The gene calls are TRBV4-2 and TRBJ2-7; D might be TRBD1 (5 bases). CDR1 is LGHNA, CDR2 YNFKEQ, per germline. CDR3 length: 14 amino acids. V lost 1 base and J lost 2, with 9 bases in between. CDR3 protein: CASSQGGQAYEQYF. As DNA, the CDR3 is TGTGCCAGCAGCCAAGGGGGCCAAGCCTACGAGCAGTACTTC.

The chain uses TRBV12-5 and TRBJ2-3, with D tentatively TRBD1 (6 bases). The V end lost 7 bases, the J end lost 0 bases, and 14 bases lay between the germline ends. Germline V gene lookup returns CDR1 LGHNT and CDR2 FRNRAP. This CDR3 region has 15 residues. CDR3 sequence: CASATTGTSTDTQYF. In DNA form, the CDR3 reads TGTGCTAGTGCCACGACAGGTACTAGCACAGATACGCAGTATTTT.

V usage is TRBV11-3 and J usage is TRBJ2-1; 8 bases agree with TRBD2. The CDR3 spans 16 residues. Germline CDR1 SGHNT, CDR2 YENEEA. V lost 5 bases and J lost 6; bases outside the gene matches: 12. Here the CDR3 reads CASSPRGLAQANEQFF. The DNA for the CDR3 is TGTGCCAGCAGCCCCAGAGGACTAGCCCAAGCCAATGAGCAGTTCTTC.

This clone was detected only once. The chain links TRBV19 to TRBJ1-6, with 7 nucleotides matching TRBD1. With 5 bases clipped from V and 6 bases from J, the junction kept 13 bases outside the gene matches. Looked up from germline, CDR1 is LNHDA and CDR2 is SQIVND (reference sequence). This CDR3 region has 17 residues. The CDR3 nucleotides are TGTGCCAGTAGTGCAGAAGCATCCGGGACAGCTAATTCACCCCTCCACTTT. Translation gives CASSAEASGTANSPLHF. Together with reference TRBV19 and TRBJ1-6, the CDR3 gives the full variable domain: DGGITQSPKYLFRKEGQNVTLSCEQNLNHDAMYWYRQDPGQGLRLIYYSQIVNDFQKGDIAEGYSVSREKKESFPLTVTSAQKNPTAFYLCASSAEASGTANSPLHFGNGTRLTVT.

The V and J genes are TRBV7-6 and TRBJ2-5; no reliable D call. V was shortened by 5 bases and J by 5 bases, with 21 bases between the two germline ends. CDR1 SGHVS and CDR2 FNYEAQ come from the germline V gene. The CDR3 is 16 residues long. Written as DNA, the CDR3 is TGTGCCAGCAGCCCTGGCACTGGCCGGTCAGCGGAGACCCAGTACTTC. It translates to CASSPGTGRSAETQYF.

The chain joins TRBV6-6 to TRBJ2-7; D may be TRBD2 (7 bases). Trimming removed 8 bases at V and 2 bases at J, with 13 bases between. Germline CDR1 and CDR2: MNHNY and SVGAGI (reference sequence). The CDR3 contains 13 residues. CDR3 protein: CASARGQTYEQYF. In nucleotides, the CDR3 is TGTGCCAGCGCGCGGGGGCAAACCTACGAGCAGTACTTC.

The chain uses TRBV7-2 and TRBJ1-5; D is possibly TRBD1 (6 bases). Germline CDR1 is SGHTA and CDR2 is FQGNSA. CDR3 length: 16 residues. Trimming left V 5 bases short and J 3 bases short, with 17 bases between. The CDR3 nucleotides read TGTGCCAGCAGCCAATATATGGGGGCCAACAATCAGCCCCAGCATTTT. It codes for CASSQYMGANNQPQHF.

The CDR3 sequence is CAISESGGSYEQYF. DNA of the CDR3: TGTGCCATCAGTGAGAGCGGGGGGTCCTACGAGCAGTACTTC. This sequence joins TRBV10-3 and TRBJ2-7; 9 bases map to TRBD2. Germline V gene data show CDR1 as ENHRY and CDR2 as SYGVKD. J gave up 1 base and V 2 bases, and 0 bases lay outside the gene matches. The CDR3 consists of 14 residues.

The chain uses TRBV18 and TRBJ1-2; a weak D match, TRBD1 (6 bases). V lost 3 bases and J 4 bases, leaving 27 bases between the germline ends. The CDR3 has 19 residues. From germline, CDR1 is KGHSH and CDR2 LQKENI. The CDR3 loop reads CASSPQYLRDLGAPYGYTF. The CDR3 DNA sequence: TGTGCCAGCTCACCTCAATATCTAAGGGACCTGGGGGCTCCCTATGGCTACACCTTC.

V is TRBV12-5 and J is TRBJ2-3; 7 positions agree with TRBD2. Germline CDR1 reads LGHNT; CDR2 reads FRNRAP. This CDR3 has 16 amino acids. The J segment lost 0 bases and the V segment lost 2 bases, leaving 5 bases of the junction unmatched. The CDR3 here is CASGLLASGSTDTQYF. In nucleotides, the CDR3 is TGTGCTAGTGGTTTGTTAGCTAGCGGAAGCACAGATACGCAGTATTTT.

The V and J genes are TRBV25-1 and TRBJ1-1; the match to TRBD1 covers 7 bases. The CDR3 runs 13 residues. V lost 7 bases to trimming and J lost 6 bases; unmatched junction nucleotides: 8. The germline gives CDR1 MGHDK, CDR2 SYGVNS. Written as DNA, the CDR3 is TGTGCCAGCACAGGGACAGCGTTTGCTGAAGCTTTCTTT. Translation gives CASTGTAFAEAFF.

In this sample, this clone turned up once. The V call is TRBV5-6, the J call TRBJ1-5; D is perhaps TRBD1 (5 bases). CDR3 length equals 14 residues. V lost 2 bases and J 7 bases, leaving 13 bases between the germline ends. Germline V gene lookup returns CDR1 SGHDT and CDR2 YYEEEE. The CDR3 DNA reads TGTGCCAGCAGCTTCGGGGGGTTCGGCCAGCCCCAGCATTTT. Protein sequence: CASSFGGFGQPQHF.

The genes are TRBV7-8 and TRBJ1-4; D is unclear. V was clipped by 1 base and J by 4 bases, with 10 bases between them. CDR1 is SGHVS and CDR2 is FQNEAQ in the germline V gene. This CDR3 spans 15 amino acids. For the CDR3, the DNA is TGTGCCAGCAGCTTAGAGAATTCGGGTAATGAAAAACTGTTTTTT. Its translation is CASSLENSGNEKLFF.

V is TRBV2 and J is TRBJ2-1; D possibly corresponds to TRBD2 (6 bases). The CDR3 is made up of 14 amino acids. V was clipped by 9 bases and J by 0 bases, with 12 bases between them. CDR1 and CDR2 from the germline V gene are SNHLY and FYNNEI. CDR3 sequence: CASLALYSYNEQFF. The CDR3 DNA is TGTGCCAGTCTAGCGCTATACTCCTACAATGAGCAGTTCTTC.

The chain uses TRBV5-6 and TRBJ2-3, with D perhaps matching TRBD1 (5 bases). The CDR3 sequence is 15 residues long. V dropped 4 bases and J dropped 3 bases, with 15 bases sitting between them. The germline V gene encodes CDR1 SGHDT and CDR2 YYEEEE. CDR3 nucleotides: TGTGCCAGCAGCCACTCCATGCCAGGGACAGATACGCAGTATTTT. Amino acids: CASSHSMPGTDTQYF.